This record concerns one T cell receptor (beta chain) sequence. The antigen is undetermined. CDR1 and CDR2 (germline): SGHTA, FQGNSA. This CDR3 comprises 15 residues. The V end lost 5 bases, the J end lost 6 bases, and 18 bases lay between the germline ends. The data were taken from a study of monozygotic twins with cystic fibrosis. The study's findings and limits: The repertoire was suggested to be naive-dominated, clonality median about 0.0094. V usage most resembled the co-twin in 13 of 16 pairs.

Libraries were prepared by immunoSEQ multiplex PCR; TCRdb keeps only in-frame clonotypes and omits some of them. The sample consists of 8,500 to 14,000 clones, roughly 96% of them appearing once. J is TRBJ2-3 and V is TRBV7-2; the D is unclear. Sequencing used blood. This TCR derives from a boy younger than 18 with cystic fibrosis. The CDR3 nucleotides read TGTGCCAGCAGCACAATGATTCGGGCAATCGATACGCAGTATTTT. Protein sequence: CASSTMIRAIDTQYF. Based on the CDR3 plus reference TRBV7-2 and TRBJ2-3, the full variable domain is GAGVSQSPSNKVTEKGKDVELRCDPISGHTALYWYRQSLGQGLEFLIYFQGNSAPDKSGLPSDRFSAERTGGSVSTLTIQRTQQEDSAVYLCASSTMIRAIDTQYFGPGTRLTVL.